The 18 T cell receptor beta chains presented below share a single source sample, sequenced in a study of cytomegalovirus exposure and HLA in healthy donors. PCR used 60 Vbeta primers and 13 Jbeta primers. Generated by immunoSEQ multiplex PCR, the TCRdb table keeps only in-frame clones and is missing some. The data hold 200,000 or so clones, with about 80% observed a single time. Sequencing input: PBMCs. These receptors came from a girl aged 5-17 years in good health and CMV-seronegative.

The chain is built from TRBV28 and TRBJ1-2, with D possibly TRBD1 on 6 matching bases. V was shortened by 3 bases and J by 4 bases, with 9 bases between the two germline ends. Germline V gene data show CDR1 as MDHEN and CDR2 as SYDVKM. CDR3 length equals 13 residues. In DNA, the CDR3 is TGTGCCAGCAGTTTGCGGACAGTCTATGGCTACACCTTC. It encodes CASSLRTVYGYTF.

This clone was found once. The rearrangement uses TRBV27 and TRBJ2-3, with TRBD2 as a possible D gene (6 bases). V gave up 2 bases and J gave up 0 bases, with 18 bases separating them. CDR3 length: 18 residues. Germline V gene lookup returns CDR1 MNHEY and CDR2 SMNVEV (reference sequence). The CDR3 reads CASSLESGGPASTDTQYF. CDR3 in DNA: TGTGCCAGCAGTTTAGAGTCCGGGGGACCCGCGAGCACAGATACGCAGTATTTT.

The J gene is TRBJ2-7, the V gene TRBV27; a weak D match, TRBD2 (6 bases). Trimming left V 5 bases short and J 2 bases short, with 13 bases between. The length of the CDR3 is 14 residues. Per the germline V gene, CDR1 is MNHEY and CDR2 is SMNVEV (reference sequence). The CDR3 sequence is CASSRDSRTYEQYF. For the CDR3, the DNA is TGTGCCAGCAGTCGGGACTCGAGGACCTACGAGCAGTACTTC.

For the CDR3, the DNA is TGTGCCAGCAGCTTAGCGATCGCAGGAGAGACCCAGTACTTC. Protein sequence: CASSLAIAGETQYF. V gene TRBV7-2 combines with J gene TRBJ2-5; D not certain. The CDR3 consists of 14 residues. Looked up from germline, CDR1 is SGHTA and CDR2 is FQGNSA. Trimming pared 0 bases from V and 4 bases from J, leaving 9 bases between.

This clone has only one observation. The chain combines TRBV9 with TRBJ1-2; D is unresolved. The ends were cut back, 4 bases at V and 4 bases at J, with 11 bases in the middle. CDR3 size: 13 residues. Germline V gene lookup returns CDR1 SGDLS and CDR2 YYNGEE. The CDR3 DNA is TGTGCCAGCAGCCCACCCGGTCTCTATGGCTACACCTTC. Amino acid sequence: CASSPPGLYGYTF.

The rearrangement uses TRBV5-4 and TRBJ1-6; D is perhaps TRBD1 (6 bases). The V gene's germline CDR1 is SGHNT and CDR2 YYREEE (reference sequence). V lost 0 bases and J lost 5, with 12 bases in between. This CDR3 region has 16 residues. The CDR3 here is CASSLEGGTNNSPLHF. CDR3 sequence (DNA): TGTGCCAGCAGCTTGGAAGGGGGAACTAATAATTCACCCCTCCACTTT.

This clone was recorded only once. The rearrangement joins TRBV5-1 to TRBJ1-4; no definite D call. Trimming left V 0 bases short and J 3 bases short, with 9 bases between. Germline-derived CDR1 and CDR2 are SGHRS and YFSETQ. This CDR3 has 15 residues. The CDR3 is CASSLAGVANEKLFF. The CDR3 coding sequence is TGCGCCAGCAGCTTGGCCGGGGTCGCTAATGAAAAACTGTTTTTT.

The genes are TRBV5-1 and TRBJ2-3; D gene unclear. Trimming stripped 2 bases from V and 4 bases from J, with 8 bases between. The CDR3 sequence is 13 residues long. CDR1 is SGHRS and CDR2 is YFSETQ in the germline V gene. This CDR3 reads CASSFGVPDTQYF. CDR3 nucleotide sequence: TGCGCCAGCAGCTTCGGAGTGCCAGATACGCAGTATTTT.

The V call is TRBV19, the J call TRBJ2-2, with TRBD1 identical over 9 bases. Germline trimming cut 4 bases from V and 1 base from J; bases unmatched to any gene: 1. The CDR3 covers 15 residues. Germline CDR1 LNHDA, CDR2 SQIVND (reference sequence). The CDR3 DNA reads as TGTGCCAGTAGTACGGACAGGGGGAACACCGGGGAGCTGTTTTTT. It codes for CASSTDRGNTGELFF.

Here the CDR3 reads CASSRERLGWGQRSYEQYF. The CDR3 DNA is TGCGCCAGCAGCCGAGAACGTTTGGGATGGGGGCAAAGGTCCTACGAGCAGTACTTC. This chain links TRBV4-3 with TRBJ2-7, with D tentatively TRBD1 (6 bases). With 4 bases removed from V and 1 base from J, the gap between germline ends came to 26 bases. The germline CDR1 and CDR2 sequences are LGHNA and YSLEER. This CDR3 has 19 residues.

CDR3 region: CASSSREGYEQYF. The CDR3 region has the DNA TGCGCCAGCAGCTCCCGGGAAGGATACGAGCAGTACTTC. The chain joins TRBV5-1 to TRBJ2-7; weak D call: TRBD2 (5 bases). Germline V lookup: CDR1 SGHRS, CDR2 YFSETQ. Between the trimmed V and J ends, which lost 3 bases and 4 bases, there was a span of 11 bases. The CDR3 is 13 amino acids.

This rearrangement joins TRBV7-8 to TRBJ2-3; a weak D match, TRBD1 (5 bases). The CDR3 has 13 amino acids. Germline CDR1 SGHVS, CDR2 FQNEAQ. The ends were cut back, 5 bases at V and 4 bases at J, with 10 bases in the middle. The CDR3 nucleotides are TGTGCCAGCAGCGAACAGGTAGCAGATACGCAGTATTTT. Protein: CASSEQVADTQYF.

V and J are TRBV18 and TRBJ2-2; the match to TRBD1 covers 11 bases. Trimming took 8 bases from V and 7 from J; bases not matched to a gene: 12. This CDR3 is built from 16 residues. CDR1 is KGHSH and CDR2 is LQKENI in the germline V gene. The CDR3 DNA is TGTGCCAGCGCCCGGACAGGGGGCGGTGATATCGGGGAGCTGTTTTTT. Its translation is CASARTGGGDIGELFF.

Written as DNA, the CDR3 is TGTGCCAGCAGACAAGGACTAGCGGGGATGTACGAGCAGTACTTC. Its translation: CASRQGLAGMYEQYF. V and J are TRBV6-5 and TRBJ2-7, with 12 bases identical to TRBD2. Germline lookup yields CDR1 MNHEY and CDR2 SVGAGI. The CDR3 is made up of 15 amino acids. Losses at the gene ends were 6 bases for V and 4 bases for J; bases not matched to a gene: 7.

The chain carries TRBV19 and TRBJ2-1; TRBD1 aligns across 8 bases. V shed 9 bases and J 8 bases; nucleotides not matched to a gene: 9. The CDR3 has 13 residues. CDR1 and CDR2 (germline): LNHDA, SQIVND (reference sequence). The CDR3 bases are TGTGCCAGCAAAGACAGGGGCTTCGATGAGCAGTTCTTC. Its translation is CASKDRGFDEQFF. The full variable domain, rest sourced from reference TRBV19 and TRBJ2-1, is DGGITQSPKYLFRKEGQNVTLSCEQNLNHDAMYWYRQDPGQGLRLIYYSQIVNDFQKGDIAEGYSVSREKKESFPLTVTSAQKNPTAFYLCASKDRGFDEQFFGPGTRLTVL.

The count of this clone is one. The rearrangement joins TRBV4-3 to TRBJ2-5, with D perhaps matching TRBD1 (5 bases). The CDR3 consists of 14 residues. V was clipped by 3 bases and J by 1 base, with 9 bases between them. CDR1 is LGHNA, CDR2 YSLEER, per germline. For the CDR3, the DNA is TGCGCCAGCAGCCAGGAGACAGTCCAAGAGACCCAGTACTTC. The encoded protein is CASSQETVQETQYF.

The V and J genes are TRBV6-5 and TRBJ1-5; 8 bases map to TRBD1. In germline, CDR1 is MNHEY, CDR2 SVGAGI. This CDR3 region has 16 residues. V lost 0 bases and J lost 7; bases outside the gene matches: 8. CDR3 sequence: CASSYSSDRGRQPQHF. The DNA of the CDR3 is TGTGCCAGCAGTTACTCGAGTGACAGGGGTCGCCAGCCCCAGCATTTT.

The chain couples TRBV19 to TRBJ1-2; tentatively, D is TRBD1 (6 bases). Trimming took 3 bases from V and 4 from J, leaving 12 bases between them. Per the germline V gene, CDR1 is LNHDA and CDR2 is SQIVND (reference sequence). The length of the CDR3 is 14 residues. For the CDR3, the DNA is TGTGCCAGTAGTATGCAGGGGCAAGGCTATGGCTACACCTTC. Its translation: CASSMQGQGYGYTF.